This TCR beta chain was identified in a study of CD8 T cells in ankylosing spondylitis. Study outcomes and limitations: Matched ankylosing spondylitis synovial fluid reportedly showed significant enrichment of disease-linked clones. Certain motif variants had earlier appeared in reactive arthritis synovial fluid and blood. What appeared characteristic of ankylosing spondylitis blood was a TCR beta motif of under 10 highly homologous variants.

The CDR3 has 16 residues. The germline V gene encodes CDR1 MNHNS and CDR2 SASEGT. Deletions cut 0 bases from V and 3 bases from J, with 15 bases between. MiXCR, applied by TCRdb to the 5' RACE reads, yields one record per CDR3 protein. Here the sample spans more than 650,000 distinct CDR3 sequences, roughly 12% being singletons. In regard to this clonotype: Its cognate antigen is unknown.

This TCR came from a male donor with ankylosing spondylitis. The chain links TRBV6-1 to TRBJ2-7; perhaps D is TRBD1 or TRBD2 (6 bases each). Sequencing was performed on blood, either unsorted or a sorted T cell fraction (not recorded which). The CDR3, as DNA: TGTGCCAGCAGTGAAGCGCGGGGACATCTAAGCTACGAGCAGTACTTC. Its translation is CASSEARGHLSYEQYF.